A single sample gave rise to the 22 T cell receptor beta chains below, sequenced in a study of T cell clones after liver transplantation. Sequenced by immunoSEQ multiplex PCR; TCRdb stores in-frame clones only, minus some. The sample holds 95,000 to 130,000 clones, about nine tenths seen once. The specimen was CD4+ T cells from blood, collected 12 months after liver transplant. The receptors derive from a human patient who received a liver transplant. Some T cells may have originated in the graft donor.

Here the CDR3 reads CASGPGQGGNQPQHF. CDR3 DNA sequence: TGTGCTAGTGGTCCGGGACAGGGTGGCAATCAGCCCCAGCATTTT. The rearrangement links TRBV12-5 to TRBJ1-5; 9 nucleotides agree with TRBD1. Trimming removed 5 bases from V and 2 bases from J; junction bases left unmatched: 4. From germline, CDR1 is LGHNT and CDR2 FRNRAP. The CDR3 length is 15 residues.

This clone came up once. CDR3: CASSNTFTGINGYTF. As DNA, the CDR3 is TGTGCCAGCAGCAATACCTTCACAGGGATCAATGGCTACACCTTC. The rearrangement joins TRBV7-2 to TRBJ1-2, with a possible D match to TRBD1 (6 bases). The length of the CDR3 is 15 residues. V was cut by 5 bases and J by 6 bases, with 19 bases left in between. Germline V gene data show CDR1 as SGHTA and CDR2 as FQGNSA.

The chain employs TRBV6-6 and TRBJ1-5, with TRBD1 identical over 8 bases. The CDR3 has 15 residues. Germline V lookup: CDR1 MNHNY, CDR2 SVGAGI (reference sequence). Trimming took 2 bases from V and 3 from J; bases not matched to a gene: 3. The CDR3, as DNA: TGTGCCAGCAGTTACCTACAGGGGGACAATCAGCCCCAGCATTTT. Amino acids: CASSYLQGDNQPQHF.

The CDR3 DNA sequence: TGTGCCAGTAGTAACAGCAATCAGCCCCAGCATTTT. Translated: CASSNSNQPQHF. The chain combines TRBV19 with TRBJ1-5; D not certain. V was trimmed by 4 bases and J by 1 base, leaving 2 bases between them. The CDR3 extends over 12 amino acids. Germline V gives CDR1 LNHDA, CDR2 SQIVND (reference sequence).

The table lists this clone with a few counts. This chain uses TRBV7-2 with TRBJ2-3; D remains unclear. The CDR3 covers 14 residues. V shed 1 base and J shed 5 bases, with 10 bases lying between them. The germline CDR1 and CDR2 sequences are SGHTA and FQGNSA. Here the CDR3 reads CASSLGWVGDTQYF. For the CDR3, the DNA is TGTGCCAGCAGCTTAGGGTGGGTGGGAGATACGCAGTATTTT.

V gene TRBV2 combines with J gene TRBJ2-7, with TRBD2 matching 7 bases. Trimming at V came to 9 bases and at J to 4 bases, leaving 9 bases not matched to a gene. CDR3 length: 13 amino acids. Germline CDR1 and CDR2: SNHLY and FYNNEI. The CDR3: CASGGGPGYEQYF. The CDR3 coding sequence is TGTGCCAGTGGGGGGGGACCCGGTTACGAGCAGTACTTC.

This chain links TRBV5-1 with TRBJ2-3, with D unclear. Trimming pared 0 bases from V and 5 bases from J, leaving 13 bases between. The germline CDR1 and CDR2 sequences are SGHRS and YFSETQ. The CDR3 contains 15 residues. CDR3 DNA sequence: TGCGCCAGCAGCTTGGAGGGCCCGAGGAAAGATACGCAGTATTTT. It encodes CASSLEGPRKDTQYF. The variable domain in full, completed from reference TRBV5-1 and TRBJ2-3, reads KAGVTQTPRYLIKTRGQQVTLSCSPISGHRSVSWYQQTPGQGLQFLFEYFSETQRNKGNFPGRFSGRQFSNSRSEMNVSTLELGDSALYLCASSLEGPRKDTQYFGPGTRLTVL.

The chain has TRBV19 and TRBJ2-3, with 8 bases that match TRBD2. Germline CDR1 is LNHDA and CDR2 is SQIVND (reference sequence). The CDR3 totals 17 residues. With 5 bases clipped from V and 6 bases from J, the junction kept 16 bases outside the gene matches. The CDR3 DNA reads TGTGCCAGTAGTTCAAACGGCTTAGCGGGGTGGGTGGATACGCAGTATTTT. This encodes CASSSNGLAGWVDTQYF.

The chain links TRBV6-6 to TRBJ1-2; a possible D gene is TRBD1 (5 bases). Trimming stripped 7 bases from V and 8 bases from J, with 17 bases between. The V gene's germline CDR1 is MNHNY and CDR2 SVGAGI (reference sequence). The CDR3 has 13 residues. CDR3 nucleotide sequence: TGTGCCAGCACCAACGGGCAGGGTGGGGGCTACACCTTC. This encodes CASTNGQGGGYTF.

The rearrangement uses TRBV13 and TRBJ1-5; D is unresolved. The germline CDR1 and CDR2 sequences are PRHDT and FYEKMQ (reference sequence). V was trimmed by 0 bases and J by 2 bases, leaving 11 bases between them. The length of the CDR3 is 16 residues. In DNA, the CDR3 is TGTGCCAGCAGCTTAGGCGGCGGGGTAGGCAATCAGCCCCAGCATTTT. Protein product: CASSLGGGVGNQPQHF.

The rearrangement joins TRBV7-2 to TRBJ2-7; weak D call: TRBD1 (6 bases). This CDR3 is 12 amino acids long. V lost 6 bases, J lost 4 bases, and 10 bases lay in between. CDR1 is SGHTA and CDR2 is FQGNSA in the germline V gene. CDR3 DNA sequence: TGTGCCAGCAGTCTTACAGGGTACGAGCAGTACTTC. Translated, it gives CASSLTGYEQYF.

The chain links TRBV30 to TRBJ2-3; D is uncertain. Germline values: CDR1 GTSNPN, CDR2 SVGIG (reference sequence). With 3 bases removed from V and 6 bases from J, the gap between germline ends came to 13 bases. The CDR3 extends over 13 amino acids. For the CDR3, the DNA is TGTGCCTGGAGGAGGATCACGATGGATACGCAGTATTTT. Its protein product is CAWRRITMDTQYF.

CDR3 DNA sequence: TGTGCCAGCAGTGGGGGACAGTTAGGCTACGAGCAGTACTTC. Amino acids: CASSGGQLGYEQYF. V is TRBV6-5 and J is TRBJ2-7; 7 bases are a match to TRBD1. With V trimmed by 5 bases and J by 3 bases, 7 bases remained unmatched. CDR1 and CDR2 (germline): MNHEY, SVGAGI. The CDR3 contains 14 residues.

The chain carries TRBV25-1 and TRBJ2-5; 9 bases agree with TRBD2. V trimming: 1 base; J trimming: 5 bases; junction bases outside the gene matches: 11. This CDR3 contains 17 residues. Germline V gene lookup returns CDR1 MGHDK and CDR2 SYGVNS. CDR3 DNA sequence: TGTGCCAGCAGTGAATGGCAGGGCGGGAGGGCCGCGGAGACCCAGTACTTC. It is translated as CASSEWQGGRAAETQYF.

The V gene is TRBV5-8, the J gene TRBJ2-3, with TRBD1 matching over 9 bases. Germline lookup yields CDR1 SGHTS and CDR2 YDEGEE. The junction had 7 bases not matched to a gene; V was cut back by 4 bases and J by 1 base. This CDR3 has 16 amino acids. DNA of the CDR3: TGTGCCAGCAGCAAGAACAGGGGGCTGGGCACAGATACGCAGTATTTT. This translates into CASSKNRGLGTDTQYF.

The rearrangement links TRBV9 to TRBJ1-5, with D hard to call. Germline assignment: CDR1 SGDLS and CDR2 YYNGEE. V shed 0 bases and J shed 0 bases, with 10 bases lying between them. CDR3 length: 16 amino acids. The CDR3 is CASSVEAVDSNQPQHF. The CDR3 DNA follows: TGTGCCAGCAGCGTAGAGGCAGTAGATAGCAATCAGCCCCAGCATTTT. Based on the CDR3 plus reference TRBV9 and TRBJ1-5, the full variable domain is DSGVTQTPKHLITATGQRVTLRCSPRSGDLSVYWYQQSLDQGLQFLIQYYNGEERAKGNILERFSAQQFPDLHSELNLSSLELGDSALYFCASSVEAVDSNQPQHFGDGTRLSIL.

This clone was recorded only once. The chain has TRBV19 and TRBJ1-5; TRBD1 agrees at 9 bases. Germline CDR1 reads LNHDA; CDR2 reads SQIVND (reference sequence). The length of the CDR3 is 21 residues. V shed 5 bases and J 4 bases; nucleotides not matched to a gene: 24. CDR3 nucleotide sequence: TGTGCCAGTAGTTGGGGCGGGCACAGGGGGCGCGAAGGTGGTAGTAATCAGCCCCAGCATTTT. Its translation is CASSWGGHRGREGGSNQPQHF.

The chain links TRBV12-5 to TRBJ1-3; no definite D call. Germline values: CDR1 LGHNT, CDR2 FRNRAP. The V end was cut by 5 bases, the J end by 9 bases, with 17 bases between. CDR3 length equals 14 residues. CDR3 DNA sequence: TGTGCTAGTGGTCCCCGGACCGTTGGCGGCACCATATATTTT. This gives the protein CASGPRTVGGTIYF.

The V gene is TRBV6-1, the J gene TRBJ2-2, with D perhaps TRBD1 (6 bases). The CDR3 consists of 14 residues. V dropped 6 bases and J dropped 1 base, with 9 bases sitting between them. Germline V gene lookup returns CDR1 MNHNS and CDR2 SASEGT. CDR3 bases: TGTGCCAGCAGGACGGGACAGAACACCGGGGAGCTGTTTTTT. This gives the protein CASRTGQNTGELFF.

The chain recombines TRBV18 with TRBJ1-2, with 10 bases matching TRBD1. Germline assignment: CDR1 KGHSH and CDR2 LQKENI. The V segment lost 3 bases and the J segment 3 bases; nucleotides outside the gene matches: 4. CDR3 length: 15 amino acids. The CDR3 loop is CASSPRQGADYGYTF. For the CDR3, the DNA is TGTGCCAGCTCACCTCGACAGGGGGCGGACTATGGCTACACCTTC.

This chain joins TRBV5-8 and TRBJ1-4; D is undetermined. CDR1 and CDR2 from the germline V gene are SGHTS and YDEGEE. The CDR3 consists of 13 residues. The V end was cut by 4 bases, the J end by 4 bases, with 8 bases between. CDR3 region: CASSRSNNEKLFF. The CDR3 DNA reads as TGTGCCAGCAGCCGAAGTAATAATGAAAAACTGTTTTTT.

This sequence joins TRBV15 and TRBJ1-1; 10 bases map to TRBD1. Trimming at V came to 2 bases and at J to 6 bases, leaving 6 bases not matched to a gene. The length of the CDR3 is 15 residues. Germline V lookup: CDR1 LNHNV, CDR2 YYDKDF (reference sequence). CDR3 nucleotides: TGTGCCACCAGCAGACCACCCGGGACAGGGGCTGAAGCTTTCTTT. Translating gives CATSRPPGTGAEAFF. Filled out from reference TRBV15 and TRBJ1-1, the complete variable domain reads DAMVIQNPRYQVTQFGKPVTLSCSQTLNHNVMYWYQQKSSQAPKLLFHYYDKDFNNEADTPDNFQSRRPNTSFCFLDIRSPGLGDTAMYLCATSRPPGTGAEAFFGQGTRLTVV.